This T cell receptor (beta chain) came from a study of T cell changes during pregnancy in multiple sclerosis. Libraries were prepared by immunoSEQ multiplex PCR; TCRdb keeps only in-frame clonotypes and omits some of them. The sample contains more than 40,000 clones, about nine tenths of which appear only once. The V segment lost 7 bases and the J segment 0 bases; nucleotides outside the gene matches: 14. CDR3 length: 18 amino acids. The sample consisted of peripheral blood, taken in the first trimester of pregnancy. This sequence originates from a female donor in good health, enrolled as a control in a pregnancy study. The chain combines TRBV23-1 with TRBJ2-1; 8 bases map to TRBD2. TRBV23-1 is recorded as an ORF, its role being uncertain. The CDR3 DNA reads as TGCGCCAGCATGAGGACTAGCACCCGCGGCGGCTCCTACAATGAGCAGTTCTTC. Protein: CASMRTSTRGGSYNEQFF.